The 22 T cell receptor beta chains reported below all come from one sample, sequenced in a study of cytomegalovirus exposure and HLA in healthy donors. Some clones are missing from TCRdb's copy, which holds only in-frame ones; the method was immunoSEQ multiplex PCR. The sample holds 200,000 to 250,000 clones, roughly 84% seen once. Material for sequencing was PBMCs. The receptors shown here come from a woman aged 25 to 39 in good health and CMV-seropositive.

This sequence joins TRBV9 and TRBJ2-7, with a tentative D call TRBD2 (6 bases). Germline CDR1 and CDR2: SGDLS and YYNGEE. This CDR3 has 14 amino acids. The V gene lost 3 bases and the J gene lost 7 bases, with 17 bases spanning the gap. The CDR3 spells CASSALGRGGEQYF. As DNA, the CDR3 is TGTGCCAGCAGCGCGCTTGGGCGGGGTGGGGAGCAGTACTTC.

The V call is TRBV27, the J call TRBJ2-2; D call uncertain. This CDR3 has 15 amino acids. V gave up 6 bases and J gave up 3 bases, with 14 bases separating them. CDR1 MNHEY and CDR2 SMNVEV come from the germline V gene (reference sequence). CDR3 sequence (DNA): TGTGCCAGCAGCACCCGTGCCAGATACACCGGGGAGCTGTTTTTT. This translates into CASSTRARYTGELFF.

The V gene is TRBV4-1, the J gene TRBJ2-2; unclear D gene. Germline loops: CDR1 MGHRA, CDR2 YSYEKL. The CDR3 contains 13 residues. The germline V and J ends were trimmed by 7 bases and 0 bases, with 6 bases remaining between them. In DNA, the CDR3 is TGCGCCAGCAAGCCTTCGAACACCGGGGAGCTGTTTTTT. It translates to CASKPSNTGELFF.

The chain employs TRBV28 and TRBJ2-7; tentatively, D is TRBD2 (6 bases). The germline CDR1 and CDR2 sequences are MDHEN and SYDVKM. This CDR3 spans 15 amino acids. Trimming shortened V by 7 bases and J by 3 bases, and 19 bases separated the two germline ends. CDR3 amino acids: CASKREAQMNYEQYF. The DNA for the CDR3 is TGTGCCAGCAAGAGGGAGGCACAGATGAACTACGAGCAGTACTTC.

The chain links TRBV18 to TRBJ2-5; 7 bases agree with TRBD2. The CDR3 spans 15 residues. The V segment lost 1 base and the J segment 1 base; nucleotides outside the gene matches: 3. Germline CDR1 is KGHSH and CDR2 is LQKENI. CDR3 in amino acids: CASSPRGLLQETQYF. As DNA, the CDR3 is TGTGCCAGCTCACCACGGGGACTACTCCAAGAGACCCAGTACTTC. Full variable domain (remainder filled in from reference TRBV18 and TRBJ2-5): NAGVMQNPRHLVRRRGQEARLRCSPMKGHSHVYWYRQLPEEGLKFMVYLQKENIIDESGMPKERFSAEFPKEGPSILRIQQVVRGDSAAYFCASSPRGLLQETQYFGPGTRLLVL.

The chain recombines TRBV10-3 with TRBJ2-6; D is uncertain. Germline lookup yields CDR1 ENHRY and CDR2 SYGVKD. V was shortened by 5 bases and J by 0 bases, with 5 bases between the two germline ends. The CDR3 extends over 14 amino acids. In DNA form, the CDR3 reads TGTGCCATCAGTTTGGGCTCTGGGGCCAACGTCCTGACTTTC. This encodes CAISLGSGANVLTF.

The chain has TRBV10-1 and TRBJ1-2; D is uncertain. The ends were cut back, 0 bases at V and 4 bases at J, with 6 bases in the middle. This CDR3 is built from 13 residues. Germline V CDR1 and CDR2: WNHNN, SYGVQD (reference sequence). CDR3 protein: CASSESTSYGYTF. The DNA of the CDR3 is TGCGCCAGCAGTGAGTCGACCAGCTATGGCTACACCTTC.

Note on this clone: Additional DNA sequences in this sample encode the identical CDR3. V is TRBV15 and J is TRBJ1-4, with a tentative D call TRBD1 (5 bases). CDR1 is LNHNV, CDR2 YYDKDF, per germline (reference sequence). Deletions cut 0 bases from V and 5 bases from J, with 10 bases between. The CDR3 loop spans 15 amino acids. CDR3 amino acids: CATSRDGTENEKLFF. The CDR3 nucleotides read TGTGCCACCAGCAGAGATGGGACCGAAAATGAAAAACTGTTTTTT.

This chain uses TRBV9 with TRBJ1-2; D is undetermined. Trimming pared 2 bases from V and 4 bases from J, leaving 15 bases between. Germline CDR1 reads SGDLS; CDR2 reads YYNGEE. This CDR3 comprises 15 residues. CDR3 in DNA: TGTGCCAGCAGCGTTGAAGGAGGACCCATCTATGGCTACACCTTC. This codes for CASSVEGGPIYGYTF.

V and J are TRBV6-1 and TRBJ1-1; 7 positions agree with TRBD1. Germline lookup yields CDR1 MNHNS and CDR2 SASEGT. This CDR3 spans 14 amino acids. Trimming took 6 bases from V and 1 from J; bases not matched to a gene: 5. CDR3 residues: CASREYRGNTEAFF. CDR3 coding DNA: TGTGCCAGCAGGGAGTACAGGGGGAACACTGAAGCTTTCTTT.

Concerning this clone itself: An end of the junction differs from the germline gene, which may be a read error. This chain uses TRBV6-5 with TRBJ2-5; possible D gene TRBD1, 7 bases. The CDR3 has 11 residues. The germline V gene has CDR1 MNHEY and CDR2 SVGAGI. The CDR3 loop is CASRQGTGFNF. In DNA, the CDR3 is TGTGCCAGCAGACAGGGGACTGGGTTTAACTTC.

V gene TRBV5-1 combines with J gene TRBJ2-7; tentatively, D is TRBD1 (5 bases). CDR3 length: 12 residues. The germline V and J ends were trimmed by 5 bases and 6 bases, with 12 bases remaining between them. Germline V gene lookup returns CDR1 SGHRS and CDR2 YFSETQ. CDR3 in DNA: TGCGCCAGCAGGGCAGGGCCGAGCGAGCAGTACTTC. Its protein is CASRAGPSEQYF.

The chain has TRBV5-4 and TRBJ2-1; the D is unclear. Trimming removed 2 bases from V and 0 bases from J, with 6 bases in between. The CDR3 is 14 amino acids. Per germline, CDR1 SGHNT and CDR2 YYREEE (reference sequence). CDR3 coding DNA: TGTGCCAGCAGCTTAACTAACTCCTACAATGAGCAGTTCTTC. This encodes CASSLTNSYNEQFF.

V is TRBV30 and J is TRBJ2-7, with no clear D. Trimming removed 3 bases at V and 3 bases at J, with 12 bases between. The V gene's germline CDR1 is GTSNPN and CDR2 SVGIG (reference sequence). This CDR3 contains 13 residues. CDR3 DNA sequence: TGTGCCTGGAGAGAAACCGGATTCTACGAGCAGTACTTC. The encoded protein is CAWRETGFYEQYF.

V is TRBV6-6 and J is TRBJ2-2; TRBD2 matches 12 bases. Germline CDR1 MNHNY, CDR2 SVGAGI (reference sequence). V lost 6 bases, J lost 10 bases, and 9 bases stayed unmatched. The CDR3 runs to 15 residues. This chain's CDR3 is CASRTSGRVWEELFF. Written as DNA, the CDR3 is TGTGCCAGCAGGACTAGCGGGAGAGTTTGGGAGGAGCTGTTTTTT.

Points on this clone: An end of the junction does not agree with germline; a read error may underlie this. This rearrangement joins TRBV29-1 to TRBJ1-1; TRBD1 agrees at 11 bases. The CDR3 is 14 amino acids. Germline V gene lookup returns CDR1 SQVTM and CDR2 ANQGSEA. CDR3: CSVEGQGANTEAFF. In DNA, the CDR3 is TGCAGCGTAGAAGGACAGGGGGCTAACACTGAAGCTTTCTTT.

The chain is built from TRBV5-6 and TRBJ2-5; 7 nucleotides agree with TRBD1. The germline V gene encodes CDR1 SGHDT and CDR2 YYEEEE. With V trimmed by 0 bases and J by 2 bases, 7 bases remained unmatched. The CDR3 is made up of 16 amino acids. CDR3 bases: TGTGCCAGCAGCTTGGTATGGGACAGCCCACAAGAGACCCAGTACTTC. Residues: CASSLVWDSPQETQYF.

The chain has TRBV11-3 and TRBJ2-7; D is uncertain. Germline V gene data show CDR1 as SGHNT and CDR2 as YENEEA. V dropped 5 bases and J dropped 6 bases, with 17 bases sitting between them. There are 14 residues in the CDR3. CDR3 sequence: CASSETHGAGEQYF. The CDR3 DNA sequence: TGTGCCAGCAGCGAGACGCACGGTGCTGGCGAGCAGTACTTC. Using reference TRBV11-3 and TRBJ2-7 for the parts outside the CDR3, the full variable domain is EAGVVQSPRYKIIEKKQPVAFWCNPISGHNTLYWYLQNLGQGPELLIRYENEEAVDDSQLPKDRFSAERLKGVDSTLKIQPAELGDSAVYLCASSETHGAGEQYFGPGTRLTVT.

This clone appeared a few times. V and J are TRBV19 and TRBJ2-5; tentative D call: TRBD2 (6 bases). Trimming left V 7 bases short and J 0 bases short, with 12 bases between. Germline loops: CDR1 LNHDA, CDR2 SQIVND (reference sequence). The CDR3 length is 14 residues. The CDR3 loop is CASNRPGDQETQYF. CDR3 DNA: TGTGCCAGTAATCGGCCGGGGGACCAAGAGACCCAGTACTTC.

The chain joins TRBV2 to TRBJ2-7; the D gene could be TRBD1 or TRBD2 (6 bases each). Trimming stripped 7 bases from V and 4 bases from J, with 17 bases between. The CDR3 runs 14 residues. Germline-derived CDR1 and CDR2 are SNHLY and FYNNEI. The CDR3 bases are TGTGCCAGCATCAGAGGGGGGCAACAATACGAGCAGTACTTC. Translated, it gives CASIRGGQQYEQYF.

The rearrangement uses TRBV9 and TRBJ1-1, with 7 bases lining up with TRBD1. With 4 bases clipped from V and 7 bases from J, the junction kept 19 bases outside the gene matches. The CDR3 covers 17 residues. CDR1 is SGDLS, CDR2 YYNGEE, per germline. The CDR3 DNA sequence: TGTGCCAGCAGCTCACCCCGGGGAGGGGGCGAAATCGGTGAAGCTTTCTTT. Protein product: CASSSPRGGGEIGEAFF.

This clone was found a few times. The chain employs TRBV7-9 and TRBJ1-2; 8 bases map to TRBD1. The germline V gene has CDR1 SEHNR and CDR2 FQNEAQ (reference sequence). Trimming removed 1 base from V and 2 bases from J; junction bases left unmatched: 0. This CDR3 comprises 14 residues. CDR3 loop: CASSLGQGNYGYTF. In nucleotides, the CDR3 is TGTGCCAGCAGCTTAGGACAGGGGAACTATGGCTACACCTTC.